Listed below are T cell receptor beta chains from one sample, sequenced in a study of Graves' ophthalmopathy and Graves' hyperthyroidism. MiXCR, run by TCRdb on the multiplex PCR reads, gives a single entry per CDR3 protein. Counted here are 680,000 or so distinct CDR3 sequences, roughly 20% occurring once; the ten biggest clones make up approximately 6.5%. Specimen: peripheral blood. Source of these receptors: a woman aged 18-29 years with stable Graves' hyperthyroidism. Some clones in this sample may be carry-over from other donors' samples. The CDR3 runs from the conserved cysteine through the conserved F or W. The D gene is left open where the match is weak. For some rows the clone size is stated as once, few or many, or as a class when expanded; others skip it.

j_gene,abundance,v_gene,d_gene,CDR3nt,CDR3aa
TRBJ1-2,many,TRBV5-1,TRBD1,TGCGCCAGCAGCGGGGACAGGGGTGACAGGAATGGCTACACCTTC,CASSGDRGDRNGYTF
TRBJ1-1,many,TRBV20-1,TRBD1,TGCAGTGCGAGAGATTTAAGACAGGGCCAGACGAACACTGAAGCTTTCTTT,CSARDLRQGQTNTEAFF
TRBJ2-7,many,TRBV4-2,TRBD2,TGTGCCAGCAGCCAAGATTCCCCGCTAGCGGAGGGCTACGAGCAGTACTTC,CASSQDSPLAEGYEQYF
TRBJ1-2,many,TRBV12-3/TRBV12-4,TRBD1,TGTGCCAGCAGTTCGACAGGGGCCGCGTTTGGCTACACCTTC,CASSSTGAAFGYTF
TRBJ1-2,.,TRBV25-1,.,TGTGCCAGCAGTGAATGGGGGACTAACTATGGCTTCACCTTC,CASSEWGTNYGFTF
TRBJ2-5,.,TRBV7-2,.,TGTGCCAGCAGACCGACTAGTACCCCCCAAGAGACCCAGTACTTC,CASRPTSTPQETQYF
TRBJ2-2,few,TRBV5-1,TRBD1,TGCGCCAGCAGCTTAGGGACAGGGGTTTCCACCGGGGAGCTGTTTTTT,CASSLGTGVSTGELFF
TRBJ2-5,.,TRBV24-1,TRBD2,TGTGCCACCAGTGATAACCCGACCCAGCGGGAACAAGAGACCCAGTACTTC,CATSDNPTQREQETQYF
TRBJ2-5,.,TRBV9,.,TGTGCCAGCAGCGTAGTCCCGGGGGTCCAAGAGACCCAGTACTTC,CASSVVPGVQETQYF
TRBJ1-6,.,TRBV12-3/TRBV12-4,.,TGTGCCAGCAGTTTAGAAGGGGTGACCCTCCACTTT,CASSLEGVTLHF
TRBJ2-7,many,TRBV6-5,TRBD2,TGTGCCACCGCTAGCGGGGGTCCCTACGAGCAGTACTTC,CATASGGPYEQYF
TRBJ1-1,many,TRBV12-3/TRBV12-4,.,TGTGCCAGCAGACCCCTCAGTGGCACTGAAGCTTTCTTT,CASRPLSGTEAFF
TRBJ2-5,few,TRBV10-2,TRBD2,TGCGCCAGCAGTGAGCGGGGGGGCCCGAAGACCCAGTACTTC,CASSERGGPKTQYF
TRBJ2-7,many,TRBV6-1,.,TGTGCCAGCAGTCTCGCCCCCGGTACCTACGAGCAGTACTTC,CASSLAPGTYEQYF
TRBJ2-5,few,TRBV6-5,.,TGTGCCAGCAGTTATGGGGGTCCTCAAGAGACCCAGTACTTC,CASSYGGPQETQYF
TRBJ2-5,few,TRBV20-1,TRBD2,TGCAGTGCTGGGACTAGCGGGGGGCCTCAAGAGACCCAGTACTTC,CSAGTSGGPQETQYF
TRBJ1-6,many,TRBV30,.,TGTGCCTGGAGTGTACTTGGGGAAAATTCACCCCTCCACTTT,CAWSVLGENSPLHF
TRBJ1-1,many,TRBV15,TRBD1,TGTGCCACCAGCACGGACAGGGGGAACACTGAAGCTTTCTTT,CATSTDRGNTEAFF
TRBJ1-1,many,TRBV3-1,.,TGTGCCAGCAGCCAAGTTTCACGGACGATGGCTTTCTTT,CASSQVSRTMAFF
TRBJ2-5,once,TRBV6-2/TRBV6-3,.,TGTGCCAGCAGTTACCTTAACCCGGGCGTTGAGACCCAGTACTTC,CASSYLNPGVETQYF
TRBJ1-1,.,TRBV5-5,.,TGTGCCAGCAGCTTAACAGGGAAGAACACTGAAGCTTTCTTT,CASSLTGKNTEAFF
TRBJ2-6,many,TRBV28,TRBD1,TGTGCCAGCAGCCCAAGGACAGGGACGGCCGGGGCCAACGTCCTGACTTTC,CASSPRTGTAGANVLTF
TRBJ1-1,many,TRBV6-5,.,TGTGCCAGCCCGAGTCTGAGGGGCACTGAAGCTTTCTTT,CASPSLRGTEAFF
TRBJ1-5,many,TRBV28,.,TGTGCCAGCACCACTGGGGAGGACCTAAGAAATCAGCCCCAGCATTTT,CASTTGEDLRNQPQHF
TRBJ1-5,many,TRBV25-1,TRBD1,TGTGCCAGCAGTGAGACAGGGAGGAATCAGCCCCAGCATTTT,CASSETGRNQPQHF
TRBJ2-6,few,TRBV27,.,TGTGCCAGCAGTTTAACTTGGGCTGGGGCCAACGTCCTGACTTTC,CASSLTWAGANVLTF
TRBJ1-6,once,TRBV28,.,TGTGCCAGCAGCTCAGCTCAGGGGCTCAATAATTCACCCCTCCACTTT,CASSSAQGLNNSPLHF
TRBJ1-5,.,TRBV2,.,TGTGCCAGCAGTGAAAAATATAGCAATCAGCCCCAGCATTTT,CASSEKYSNQPQHF
TRBJ2-5,.,TRBV6-5,.,TGTGCCAGCAGTTACTCCGGGACGGTTGGCGAGACCCAGTACTTC,CASSYSGTVGETQYF
TRBJ1-5,many,TRBV28,.,TGTGCCAGCAGTTCAACAGGGTTCGAACAGCCCCAGCATTTT,CASSSTGFEQPQHF
TRBJ2-5,many,TRBV9,.,TGTGCCGGCAGCGGACCCGAAGGGGGGCAAGAGACCCAGTACTTC,CAGSGPEGGQETQYF
TRBJ2-7,many,TRBV9,.,TGTGCCAGCAGTCCCGAGGGGTCCCCGAATTTCTACGAGCAGTACTTC,CASSPEGSPNFYEQYF
TRBJ1-1,many,TRBV20-1,TRBD1,TGCAGTGCTACAGACAGGGGGGGTGGCACTGAAGCTTTCTTT,CSATDRGGGTEAFF
TRBJ1-1,many,TRBV6-5,.,TGTGCCAGCAGTTACTCGGTGCAGAACACTGAAGCTTTCTTT,CASSYSVQNTEAFF
TRBJ2-7,once,TRBV6-5,TRBD1,TGTGCCAGCAGTTACGCCGGGACAGGAGCATACGAGCAGTACTTC,CASSYAGTGAYEQYF
TRBJ1-5,many,TRBV30,.,TGTGCCCCCACGGGGGAGGACTCTTGCAATCAGCCCCAGCATTTT,CAPTGEDSCNQPQHF
TRBJ2-5,many,TRBV24-1,TRBD2,TGTGCCACCAGTGACCCGACTAGCGGCCAAGAGACCCAGTACTTC,CATSDPTSGQETQYF
TRBJ1-6,many,TRBV7-3,.,TGTGCCAGCAGCTTAAACGCCAATTCACCCCTCCACTTT,CASSLNANSPLHF
TRBJ1-6,many,TRBV2,.,TGTGCCAGCAGTGAAGCTCGGGGCACCAATTCACCCCTCCACTTT,CASSEARGTNSPLHF
TRBJ1-5,.,TRBV15,.,TGTGCCACCAGCAGAGAGAGGGGTCAGCCCCAGCATTTT,CATSRERGQPQHF
TRBJ1-2,many,TRBV5-6,.,TGTGCCAGCAGCTTGAAAATTACCGGGCCAACGAGTGGCTACACCTTC,CASSLKITGPTSGYTF
TRBJ1-6,many,TRBV6-4,.,TGTGCCAGCAGTAGGGACCTCGGAGGGTCACCCCTCCACTTT,CASSRDLGGSPLHF
TRBJ2-5,many,TRBV28,.,TGTGCCAGCAGCCCCTTCCAAGAGACCCAGTACTTC,CASSPFQETQYF
TRBJ1-1,many,TRBV12-3/TRBV12-4,.,TGTGCCAGCAGTCAGAAACAGGCGCCGAACACTGAAGCTTTCTTT,CASSQKQAPNTEAFF
TRBJ1-3,.,TRBV29-1,.,TGCAGCGTTGGGACCTCTGGAAACACCATATATTTT,CSVGTSGNTIYF